This T cell receptor (beta chain) comes out of a study of blood T cells in healthy people across ages. Study conclusions and caveats: More naive CD4+ cells and higher diversity were found in long-lived than in aged donors.

Concerning this clonotype: Its antigen is unknown.

Individuals who donated were healthy Caucasians from Russia aged about 6 to 100. A second roughly 6 to 11 cycle PCR used barcoded and J-beta primers. All samples yielded 2.5 million or more CDR3-containing paired-end reads. TCRdb ran MiXCR on the 5' RACE reads and lists one entry per CDR3 protein. Of about 1.8 million distinct CDR3 sequences listed, about 50% are singletons. The sample was blood. The TCR originated in a woman aged 40 to 50 in good health.

CDR3 protein: CASHGNRAREKLFF. CDR3 coding DNA: TGTGCCAGCCACGGGAACAGGGCTCGGGAAAAACTGTTTTTT. The chain joins TRBV2 to TRBJ1-4; D perhaps matches TRBD1 (6 bases). Germline V gene sequence: CDR1 SNHLY, CDR2 FYNNEI. The CDR3 has 14 amino acids. V was trimmed by 8 bases and J by 8 bases, leaving 18 bases between them.